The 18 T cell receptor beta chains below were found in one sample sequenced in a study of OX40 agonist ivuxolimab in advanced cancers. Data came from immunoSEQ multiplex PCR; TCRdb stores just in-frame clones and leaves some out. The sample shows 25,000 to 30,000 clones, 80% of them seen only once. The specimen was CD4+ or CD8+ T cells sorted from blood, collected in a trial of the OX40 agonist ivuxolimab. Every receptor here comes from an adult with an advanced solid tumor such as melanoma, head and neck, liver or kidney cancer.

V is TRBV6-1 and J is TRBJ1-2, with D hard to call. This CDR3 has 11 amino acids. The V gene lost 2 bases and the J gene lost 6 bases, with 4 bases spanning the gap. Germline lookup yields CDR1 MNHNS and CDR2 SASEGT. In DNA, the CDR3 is TGTGCCAGCAGTGAATACGATGGCTACACCTTC. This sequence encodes CASSEYDGYTF.

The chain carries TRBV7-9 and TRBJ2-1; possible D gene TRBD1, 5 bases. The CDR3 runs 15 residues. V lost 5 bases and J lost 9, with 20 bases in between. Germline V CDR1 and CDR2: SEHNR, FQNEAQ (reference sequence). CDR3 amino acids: CASSVGPPPQGEQFF. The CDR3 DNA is TGTGCCAGCAGCGTCGGACCCCCTCCGCAGGGTGAGCAGTTCTTC.

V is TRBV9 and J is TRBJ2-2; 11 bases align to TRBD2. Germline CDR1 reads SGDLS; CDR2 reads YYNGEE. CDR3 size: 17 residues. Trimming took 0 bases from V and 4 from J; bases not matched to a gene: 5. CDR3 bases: TGTGCCAGCAGCGTAGGGGAACTAGCGGGGGCCACCGGGGAGCTGTTTTTT. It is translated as CASSVGELAGATGELFF.

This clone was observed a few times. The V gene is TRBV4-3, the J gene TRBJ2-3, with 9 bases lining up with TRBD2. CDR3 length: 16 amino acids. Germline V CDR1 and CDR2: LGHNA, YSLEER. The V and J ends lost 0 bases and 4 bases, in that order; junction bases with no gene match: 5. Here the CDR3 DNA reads TGCGCCAGCAGCCAAGAGGGGCGGGGGGGGTCAGATACGCAGTATTTT. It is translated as CASSQEGRGGSDTQYF.

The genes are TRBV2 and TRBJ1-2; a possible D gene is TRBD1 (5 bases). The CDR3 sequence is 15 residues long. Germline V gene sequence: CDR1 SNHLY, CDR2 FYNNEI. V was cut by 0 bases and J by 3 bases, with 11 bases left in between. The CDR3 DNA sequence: TGTGCCAGCAGTGAAGCATTGGGGGGAGACTATGGCTACACCTTC. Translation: CASSEALGGDYGYTF. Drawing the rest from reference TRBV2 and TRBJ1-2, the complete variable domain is EPEVTQTPSHQVTQMGQEVILRCVPISNHLYFYWYRQILGQKVEFLVSFYNNEISEKSEIFDDQFSVERPDGSNFTLKIRSTKLEDSAMYFCASSEALGGDYGYTFGSGTRLTVV.

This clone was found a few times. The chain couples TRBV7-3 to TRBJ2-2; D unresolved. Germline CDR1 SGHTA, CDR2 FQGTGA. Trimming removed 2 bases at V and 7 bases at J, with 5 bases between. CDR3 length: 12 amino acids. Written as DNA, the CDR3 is TGTGCCAGCAGCTTAGTGGTCGGGGAGCTGTTTTTT. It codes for CASSLVVGELFF.

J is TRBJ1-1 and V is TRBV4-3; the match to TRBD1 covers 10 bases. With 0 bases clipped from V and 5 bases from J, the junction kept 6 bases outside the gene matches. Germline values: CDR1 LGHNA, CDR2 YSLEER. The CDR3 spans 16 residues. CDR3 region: CASSQEVGTGVTEAFF. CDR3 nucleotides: TGCGCCAGCAGCCAAGAAGTCGGGACAGGGGTTACTGAAGCTTTCTTT.

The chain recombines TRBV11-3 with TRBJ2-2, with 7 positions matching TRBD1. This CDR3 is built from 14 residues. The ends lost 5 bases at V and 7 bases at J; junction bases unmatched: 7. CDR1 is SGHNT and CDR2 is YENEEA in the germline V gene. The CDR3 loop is CASSMGQWGGELFF. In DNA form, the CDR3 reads TGTGCCAGCAGCATGGGACAGTGGGGCGGGGAGCTGTTTTTT.

CDR3 region: CASSARSLADTGELFF. In nucleotides, the CDR3 is TGTGCCAGCAGCGCAAGGAGTCTAGCCGACACCGGGGAGCTGTTTTTT. The chain couples TRBV7-2 to TRBJ2-2, with TRBD2 as a possible D gene (5 bases). The CDR3 sequence is 16 residues long. V shed 5 bases and J shed 3 bases, with 16 bases lying between them. From germline, CDR1 is SGHTA and CDR2 FQGNSA.

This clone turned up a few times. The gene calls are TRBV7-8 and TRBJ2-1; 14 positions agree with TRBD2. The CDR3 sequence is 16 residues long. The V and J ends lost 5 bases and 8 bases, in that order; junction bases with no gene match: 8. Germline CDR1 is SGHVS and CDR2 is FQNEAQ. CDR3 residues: CASSIRLAGGQDEQFF. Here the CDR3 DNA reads TGTGCCAGCAGCATCCGACTAGCGGGGGGGCAGGATGAGCAGTTCTTC. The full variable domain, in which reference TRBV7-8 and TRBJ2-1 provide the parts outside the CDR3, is GAGVSQSPRYKVAKRGQDVALRCDPISGHVSLFWYQQALGQGPEFLTYFQNEAQLDKSGLPSDRFFAERPEGSVSTLKIQRTQQEDSAVYLCASSIRLAGGQDEQFFGPGTRLTVL.

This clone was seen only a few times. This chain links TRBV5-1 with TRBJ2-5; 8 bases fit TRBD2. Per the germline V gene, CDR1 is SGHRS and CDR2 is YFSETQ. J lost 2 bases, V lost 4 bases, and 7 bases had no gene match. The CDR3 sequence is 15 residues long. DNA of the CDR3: TGCGCCAGCAGCCGCTTAGCGGGGAATCAAGAGACCCAGTACTTC. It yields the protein CASSRLAGNQETQYF.

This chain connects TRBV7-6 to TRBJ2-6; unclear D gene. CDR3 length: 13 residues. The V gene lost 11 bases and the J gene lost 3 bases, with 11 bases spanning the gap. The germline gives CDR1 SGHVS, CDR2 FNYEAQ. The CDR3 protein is CACSLGGANVLTF. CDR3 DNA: TGTGCCTGCTCACTTGGTGGGGCCAACGTCCTGACTTTC.

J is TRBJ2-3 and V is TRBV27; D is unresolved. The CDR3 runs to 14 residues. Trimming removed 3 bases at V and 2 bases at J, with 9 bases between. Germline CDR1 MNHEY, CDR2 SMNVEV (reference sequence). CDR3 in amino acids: CASSLDRATDTQYF. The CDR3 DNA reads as TGTGCCAGCAGTTTGGACCGGGCCACAGATACGCAGTATTTT.

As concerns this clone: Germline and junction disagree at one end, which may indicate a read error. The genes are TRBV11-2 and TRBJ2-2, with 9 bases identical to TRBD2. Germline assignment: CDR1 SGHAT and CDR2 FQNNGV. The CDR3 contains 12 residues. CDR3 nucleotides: TGTGCCAGCAGCTTAGGGGTAGCGGGGGCTATTTTT. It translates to CASSLGVAGAIF.

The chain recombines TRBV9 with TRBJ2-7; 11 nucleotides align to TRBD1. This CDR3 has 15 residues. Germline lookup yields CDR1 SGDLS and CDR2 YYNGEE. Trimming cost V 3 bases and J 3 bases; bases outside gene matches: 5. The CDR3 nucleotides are TGTGCCAGCAGCGCGGGACAGGGGGGACTCTACGAGCAGTACTTC. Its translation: CASSAGQGGLYEQYF.

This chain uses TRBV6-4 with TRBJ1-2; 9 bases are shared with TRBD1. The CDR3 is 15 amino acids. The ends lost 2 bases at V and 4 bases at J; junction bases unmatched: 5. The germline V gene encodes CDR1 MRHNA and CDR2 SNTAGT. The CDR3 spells CASSDPDRGTYGYTF. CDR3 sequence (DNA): TGTGCCAGCAGTGACCCGGACAGGGGCACCTATGGCTACACCTTC.

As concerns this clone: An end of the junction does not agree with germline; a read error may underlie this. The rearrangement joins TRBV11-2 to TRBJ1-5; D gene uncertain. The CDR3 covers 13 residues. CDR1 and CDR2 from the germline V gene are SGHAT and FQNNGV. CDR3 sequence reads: CASSLRDDQPQHF. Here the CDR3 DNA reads TGCGCCAGCAGCCTCCGGGATGATCAGCCCCAGCATTTT.

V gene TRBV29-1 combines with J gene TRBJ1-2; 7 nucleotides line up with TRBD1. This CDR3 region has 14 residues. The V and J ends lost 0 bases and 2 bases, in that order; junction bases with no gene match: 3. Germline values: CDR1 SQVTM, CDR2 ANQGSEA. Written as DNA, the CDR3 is TGCAGCGTTGAAGAAAGGGGGCGCAACTATGGCTACACCTTC. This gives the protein CSVEERGRNYGYTF.